This is a list of T cell receptor beta chains from one sample in a study of blood T cell repertoires in COVID-19. Assay: immunoSEQ multiplex PCR; the TCRdb copy retains only in-frame clones and omits some. Counted here are approximately 500,000 clones, 75% to 90% occurring once; the ten biggest clones make up 0.9%. Input material: peripheral blood. These receptors came from a man younger than 30 with COVID-19, enrolled during active disease. CDR3s include the opening cysteine and the closing phenylalanine or tryptophan. A D gene is named only where the DNA matches it firmly. The size entry is marked missing in some rows and otherwise reads once, few, many or a size class.

CDR3 protein	CDR3 DNA	D gene	V gene	J gene	clone size
CASSAQTGAGNTIYF	TGCGCCAGCAGCGCCCAGACAGGGGCTGGAAACACCATATATTTT	TRBD1	TRBV5-1	TRBJ1-3	NA
CASSQPGSGNTIYF	TGCGCCAGCAGCCAACCAGGCTCTGGAAACACCATATATTTT	NA	TRBV4-1	TRBJ1-3	NA
CASSNRGSGNTIYF	TGTGCCAGCAGCAACAGGGGATCTGGAAACACCATATATTTT	TRBD1	TRBV7-9	TRBJ1-3	NA
CASSEFQGAGGYTF	TGTGCCAGCAGTGAATTTCAGGGGGCTGGTGGCTACACCTTC	TRBD1	TRBV25-1	TRBJ1-2	NA
CASSSAEGARGGELFF	TGTGCCAGCAGCTCCGCGGAGGGGGCCAGGGGCGGGGAGCTGTTTTTT	NA	TRBV11-2	TRBJ2-2	NA
CASSRGNEQFF	TGTGCCAGCAGCCGAGGAAATGAGCAGTTCTTC	NA	TRBV3-1/TRBV3-2	TRBJ2-1	NA
CTSSRRGAPDTQYF	TGCACCAGCAGCCGGCGGGGGGCGCCAGATACGCAGTATTTT	NA	TRBV1	TRBJ2-3	NA
CATSEQGASMYEQYF	TGTGCCACCAGTGAACAGGGGGCCTCCATGTACGAGCAGTACTTC	TRBD1	TRBV24-1	TRBJ2-7	NA
CASSWDRTNTGELFF	TGTGCCAGCAGCTGGGACAGGACGAACACCGGGGAGCTGTTTTTT	TRBD1	TRBV5-4	TRBJ2-2	few
CASSQVTDNSYNSPLHF	TGCGCCAGCAGCCAAGTGACAGACAACTCCTATAATTCACCCCTCCACTTT	NA	TRBV4-1	TRBJ1-6	once
CASSRDRGSTGELFF	TGCGCCAGCAGCCGGGACAGGGGTTCCACCGGGGAGCTGTTTTTT	TRBD1	TRBV10-1	TRBJ2-2	NA
CASSLALTSGSYQETQYF	TGTGCCAGCAGCTTAGCGCTGACTAGCGGGAGCTACCAAGAGACCCAGTACTTC	TRBD2	TRBV7-8	TRBJ2-5	NA
CATSPGVGSKVF	TGTGCCACCAGCCCGGGGGTAGGTAGTAAGGTCTTC	NA	TRBV24-1	TRBJ2-1	NA
CASSVFREGEQYF	TGTGCCAGCAGCGTATTTCGGGAGGGCGAGCAGTACTTC	TRBD2	TRBV9	TRBJ2-7	NA
CASSPGQRNTEAFF	TGTGCCAGCTCTCCGGGACAGAGGAACACTGAAGCTTTCTTT	TRBD1	TRBV18	TRBJ1-1	NA
CASSPGQGATYEQYF	TGCGCCAGCAGCCCGGGACAGGGGGCCACCTACGAGCAGTACTTC	TRBD1	TRBV4-1	TRBJ2-7	few
CASRQGAVETQYF	TGTGCCAGCAGACAGGGGGCTGTGGAGACCCAGTACTTC	TRBD1	TRBV2	TRBJ2-5	NA
CASSEWPGHRGPLYQETQYF	TGTGCCAGCAGTGAATGGCCTGGACACCGAGGACCTTTGTACCAAGAGACCCAGTACTTC	NA	TRBV6-1	TRBJ2-5	once
CASSSRAWETQYF	TGTGCCAGTAGTTCCAGGGCCTGGGAGACCCAGTACTTC	NA	TRBV19	TRBJ2-5	NA
CASSSQGALPGNTIYF	TGTGCCAGCAGCTCGCAGGGGGCGCTACCTGGAAACACCATATATTTT	TRBD1	TRBV5-5	TRBJ1-3	NA
CASSYGFGESGGNTIYF	TGTGCCAGCAGTTACGGGTTCGGGGAATCCGGTGGAAACACCATATATTTT	NA	TRBV6-2/TRBV6-3	TRBJ1-3	NA
CASSLDEGGSTGELFF	TGTGCCAGCAGCTTAGACGAGGGAGGGTCGACCGGGGAGCTGTTTTTT	TRBD2	TRBV7-4	TRBJ2-2	few
CASSQVAQGNYEQYF	TGCGCCAGCAGCCAGGTAGCCCAGGGGAACTACGAGCAGTACTTC	NA	TRBV4-1	TRBJ2-7	NA
CASSPRITGTEAFF	TGTGCCAGCAGCCCCAGGATTACGGGGACTGAAGCTTTCTTT	NA	TRBV27	TRBJ1-1	NA
CASSQDPWTSGRAPGANVLTF	TGCGCCAGCAGCCAAGATCCCTGGACTAGCGGGAGGGCCCCTGGGGCCAACGTCCTGACTTTC	TRBD2	TRBV4-1	TRBJ2-6	NA
CASTGAVDETQYF	TGTGCCAGCACTGGGGCCGTGGACGAGACCCAGTACTTC	NA	TRBV2	TRBJ2-5	NA
CASKGVASNQPQHF	TGTGCCAGCAAGGGGGTGGCCTCCAATCAGCCCCAGCATTTT	NA	TRBV2	TRBJ1-5	NA
CASSFSLQGTGELFF	TGTGCCAGTAGTTTTAGCCTACAGGGTACCGGGGAGCTGTTTTTT	NA	TRBV19	TRBJ2-2	NA
CASSVVGEDTEAFF	TGTGCCAGCAGCGTCGTTGGGGAGGACACTGAAGCTTTCTTT	NA	TRBV7-8	TRBJ1-1	NA
CASSRVWRGLSTDTQYF	TGTGCCAGCAGCCGTGTTTGGCGGGGGCTTAGCACAGATACGCAGTATTTT	NA	TRBV7-8	TRBJ2-3	NA
CASSPDSLGNQPQHF	TGTGCCAGCAGTCCGGACAGCTTAGGCAATCAGCCCCAGCATTTT	NA	TRBV2	TRBJ1-5	NA
CASSQPSGQGAPGTGELFF	TGTGCCAGCAGCCAACCTTCCGGACAGGGGGCGCCCGGCACCGGGGAGCTGTTTTTT	TRBD1	TRBV7-7	TRBJ2-2	NA
CASSTLAGAYNEQFF	TGTGCCAGCAGCACCCTAGCGGGAGCCTACAATGAGCAGTTCTTC	TRBD2	TRBV7-3	TRBJ2-1	NA
CASSLPLGLYF	TGTGCCAGCAGTTTACCTCTGGGCTTGTACTTC	NA	TRBV12-3/TRBV12-4	TRBJ2-7	NA
CASSLVRGGLTDTQYF	TGTGCCAGCAGCTTAGTTCGGGGGGGGCTGACAGATACGCAGTATTTT	TRBD2	TRBV7-8	TRBJ2-3	once
CASAQVPSSGNTIYF	TGTGCCAGCGCTCAGGTTCCGAGCTCTGGAAACACCATATATTTT	NA	TRBV6-5	TRBJ1-3	NA
CATRTTGGEGNTEAFF	TGTGCCACCAGAACTACAGGGGGCGAAGGGAACACTGAAGCTTTCTTT	TRBD1	TRBV24-1	TRBJ1-1	NA
CASSLALGGFISEQYF	TGTGCCAGCAGCTTGGCCCTTGGGGGCTTCATCTCCGAGCAGTACTTC	NA	TRBV5-4	TRBJ2-7	NA
CAWSLEANSYNEQFF	TGTGCCTGGAGTCTCGAAGCGAACTCCTACAATGAGCAGTTCTTC	NA	TRBV30	TRBJ2-1	NA
CASSPQRANEQFF	TGTGCCAGCAGCCCTCAGCGGGCGAATGAGCAGTTCTTC	NA	TRBV11-2	TRBJ2-1	once
CASSTISDYGYTF	TGCGCCAGCAGCACTATAAGCGACTATGGCTACACCTTC	NA	TRBV4-1	TRBJ1-2	NA
CASSLTTPGTGELFF	TGTGCCAGCAGCTTAACGACCCCGGGCACCGGGGAGCTGTTTTTT	NA	TRBV7-3	TRBJ2-2	NA
CASSRASGGQWASYEQYF	TGTGCCAGCAGCCGCGCCTCGGGGGGCCAGTGGGCTTCCTACGAGCAGTACTTC	NA	TRBV14	TRBJ2-7	NA